These 32 T cell receptor beta chains originate from one sample sequenced in a study of CD4 T cells in relation to SARS-CoV-2 and coronaviruses. Unexposed donor CD4+ T cells date from about 2011-2018, before the COVID-19 pandemic. This table comes from immunoSEQ multiplex PCR, and its TCRdb copy is limited to in-frame clones, with some not included. The table lists about 68,000 clones, 90% to 95% of them singletons. Sample: naive CD4+ T cells from PBMCs. The subset denotes: naive CD4+ T cells isolated by negative enrichment. The source of these receptors is a human donor in good health.

This CDR3 is CASSSTTSASYNEQFF. Here the CDR3 DNA reads TGCGCCAGCAGTTCCACAACTAGCGCCTCCTACAATGAGCAGTTCTTC. The V call is TRBV5-1, the J call TRBJ2-1, with TRBD2 identical over 7 bases. Germline-derived CDR1 and CDR2 are SGHRS and YFSETQ. CDR3 length: 16 residues. Losses at the gene ends were 5 bases for V and 0 bases for J; bases not matched to a gene: 8.

The CDR3 protein is CASSSSRASSTDTQYF. For the CDR3, the DNA is TGTGCCAGCAGCTCATCCAGGGCCTCTAGCACAGATACGCAGTATTTT. The chain is built from TRBV5-4 and TRBJ2-3; the D gene is possibly TRBD1 (5 bases). Germline V lookup: CDR1 SGHNT, CDR2 YYREEE (reference sequence). V lost 3 bases, J lost 0 bases, and 14 bases lay in between. CDR3 size: 16 residues.

The rearrangement joins TRBV10-3 to TRBJ2-3; unclear D gene. The CDR3 spans 13 residues. V was pared by 2 bases and J by 3 bases, with 6 bases between. CDR1 and CDR2 from the germline V gene are ENHRY and SYGVKD. CDR3 region: CAISELETDTQYF. The DNA of the CDR3 is TGTGCCATCAGTGAGCTAGAAACAGATACGCAGTATTTT.

The V and J genes are TRBV4-3 and TRBJ2-1, with D tentatively TRBD1 or TRBD2 (6 bases each). This CDR3 spans 14 amino acids. V was cut by 0 bases and J by 8 bases, with 11 bases left in between. Germline V gene data show CDR1 as LGHNA and CDR2 as YSLEER. CDR3 region: CASSQERGDYEQFF. In nucleotides, the CDR3 is TGCGCCAGCAGCCAAGAGAGGGGGGATTATGAGCAGTTCTTC.

This chain links TRBV25-1 with TRBJ1-4, with a tentative D call TRBD1 (6 bases). Trimming removed 4 bases at V and 8 bases at J, with 20 bases between. Germline CDR1 reads MGHDK; CDR2 reads SYGVNS. The CDR3 has 16 residues. For the CDR3, the DNA is TGTGCCAGCAGTGGGTCAACCGAGGGACACCTCGAAAAACTGTTTTTT. Its translation: CASSGSTEGHLEKLFF.

This clone was observed once. The chain's CDR3 is CATLGPSGTGRAFF. Written as DNA, the CDR3 is TGTGCCACCCTTGGGCCTTCCGGGACAGGGCGAGCTTTCTTT. This sequence joins TRBV28 and TRBJ1-1; 9 bases fit TRBD1. With V trimmed by 10 bases and J by 10 bases, 16 bases remained unmatched. CDR3 length: 14 amino acids. Germline V gives CDR1 MDHEN, CDR2 SYDVKM.

The chain combines TRBV11-2 with TRBJ2-7; possibly TRBD2 for D (5 bases). V shed 1 base and J shed 6 bases, with 10 bases lying between them. Per germline, CDR1 SGHAT and CDR2 FQNNGV. This CDR3 spans 13 amino acids. The CDR3 loop is CASSLAGSFEQYF. The DNA of the CDR3 is TGTGCCAGCAGCTTAGCGGGGAGCTTCGAGCAGTACTTC.

The chain combines TRBV28 with TRBJ2-3; TRBD2 matches 16 bases. V gave up 6 bases and J gave up 1 base; unmatched junction bases: 1. This CDR3 comprises 16 residues. Per the germline V gene, CDR1 is MDHEN and CDR2 is SYDVKM. CDR3 loop: CASRGTSGGGTDTQYF. The CDR3 DNA is TGTGCCAGCAGAGGGACTAGCGGGGGGGGCACAGATACGCAGTATTTT.

The chain employs TRBV7-3 and TRBJ2-5, with D perhaps matching TRBD1 (6 bases). The V end was cut by 1 base, the J end by 2 bases, with 11 bases between. Germline CDR1 and CDR2: SGHTA and FQGTGA. The CDR3 sequence is 15 residues long. The CDR3 spells CASSLRGGRQETQYF. CDR3 bases: TGTGCCAGCAGCTTAAGAGGGGGTAGACAAGAGACCCAGTACTTC.

This clone was seen a handful of times. This chain uses TRBV3-1 (or the pseudogene TRBV3-2) with TRBJ1-2; D gene uncertain. This CDR3 region has 11 residues. Germline-derived CDR1 and CDR2 are LGHDT and YNNKEL (reference sequence). The germline V and J ends were trimmed by 2 bases and 2 bases, with 0 bases remaining between them. The DNA of the CDR3 is TGTGCCAGCAGCCAAAACTATGGCTACACCTTC. This codes for CASSQNYGYTF.

This CDR3 reads CASERGGWNYEQYF. The CDR3 region has the DNA TGTGCCAGCGAAAGGGGGGGGTGGAACTACGAGCAGTACTTC. J is TRBJ2-7 and V is TRBV27; TRBD2 is a possible D gene (7 bases). Trimming cost V 8 bases and J 3 bases, with 17 bases left between them. CDR1 and CDR2 (germline): MNHEY, SMNVEV (reference sequence). The CDR3 loop spans 14 amino acids.

This clone was found once. The V call is TRBV9, the J call TRBJ1-2, with D perhaps TRBD1 (6 bases). V gave up 0 bases and J gave up 7 bases, with 16 bases separating them. The CDR3 is 15 amino acids. Germline CDR1 SGDLS, CDR2 YYNGEE. Here the CDR3 reads CASSVVEGGGLGYTF. The CDR3 DNA follows: TGTGCCAGCAGCGTAGTAGAGGGTGGGGGGCTTGGCTACACCTTC.

The rearrangement joins TRBV5-4 to TRBJ2-5; D is undetermined. This CDR3 has 14 residues. With 0 bases removed from V and 4 bases from J, the gap between germline ends came to 10 bases. Germline CDR1 is SGHNT and CDR2 is YYREEE (reference sequence). This CDR3 reads CASSLDSTRETQYF. CDR3 coding DNA: TGTGCCAGCAGCTTGGACTCTACGAGAGAGACCCAGTACTTC.

V usage is TRBV5-4 and J usage is TRBJ2-7; 10 bases align to TRBD2. This CDR3 has 16 amino acids. Germline CDR1 SGHNT, CDR2 YYREEE (reference sequence). Germline trimming cut 3 bases from V and 0 bases from J; bases unmatched to any gene: 6. CDR3 DNA: TGTGCCAGCAGCTCGCTTAGCGGGGGGTACTCCTACGAGCAGTACTTC. Protein: CASSSLSGGYSYEQYF.

The chain is built from TRBV11-2 and TRBJ2-1; 10 bases are shared with TRBD2. The CDR3 has 15 amino acids. The junction had 7 bases not matched to a gene; V was cut back by 2 bases and J by 9 bases. Germline V gene lookup returns CDR1 SGHAT and CDR2 FQNNGV. The CDR3 DNA follows: TGTGCCAGCAGCTTACGGGCTAGCGGGAGCGGTGAGCAGTTCTTC. It translates to CASSLRASGSGEQFF.

This clone occurred once. The rearrangement joins TRBV19 to TRBJ1-5; perhaps TRBD1 as D (5 bases). Between the trimmed V and J ends, which lost 3 bases and 7 bases, there was a span of 13 bases. Germline-derived CDR1 and CDR2 are LNHDA and SQIVND (reference sequence). This CDR3 contains 14 residues. The CDR3 reads CASSIREGRQPQHF. The CDR3, as DNA: TGTGCCAGTAGTATTCGAGAGGGGCGGCAGCCCCAGCATTTT. The full variable domain, rest sourced from reference TRBV19 and TRBJ1-5, is DGGITQSPKYLFRKEGQNVTLSCEQNLNHDAMYWYRQDPGQGLRLIYYSQIVNDFQKGDIAEGYSVSREKKESFPLTVTSAQKNPTAFYLCASSIREGRQPQHFGDGTRLSIL.

The chain has TRBV7-9 and TRBJ1-2; D is unclear. V was shortened by 5 bases and J by 2 bases, with 12 bases between the two germline ends. This CDR3 is 14 amino acids long. CDR1 SEHNR and CDR2 FQNEAQ come from the germline V gene (reference sequence). CDR3 sequence (DNA): TGTGCCAGCAGCCGAGTGACACTAAACTATGGCTACACCTTC. This encodes CASSRVTLNYGYTF.

This chain uses TRBV2 with TRBJ1-3; no clear D. CDR3 size: 13 residues. V lost 9 bases, J lost 4 bases, and 13 bases lay in between. Germline lookup yields CDR1 SNHLY and CDR2 FYNNEI. CDR3 in DNA: TGTGCCAGTAGTTTTGGTCCCGGAAACACCATATATTTT. It specifies CASSFGPGNTIYF.

The V gene is TRBV18, the J gene TRBJ1-1; TRBD1 might be the D (5 bases). Germline CDR1 is KGHSH and CDR2 is LQKENI. V was shortened by 1 base and J by 8 bases, with 11 bases between the two germline ends. This CDR3 has 13 residues. CDR3 sequence: CASSPRGVTEAFF. The CDR3 bases are TGTGCCAGCTCACCACGGGGGGTAACCGAAGCTTTCTTT.

This rearrangement joins TRBV6-1 to TRBJ2-2; 9 bases line up with TRBD1. CDR3 size: 17 residues. Per the germline V gene, CDR1 is MNHNS and CDR2 is SASEGT. The trim removed 4 bases at V and 2 bases at J, leaving 8 bases unmatched. The CDR3 is CASSAPMDRGNTGELFF. In nucleotides, the CDR3 is TGTGCCAGCAGTGCCCCTATGGACAGGGGCAACACCGGGGAGCTGTTTTTT.

In its sample, this clone was seen once. The chain carries TRBV20-1 and TRBJ2-1; D is undetermined. The CDR3 consists of 11 residues. Trimming shortened V by 3 bases and J by 13 bases, and 13 bases separated the two germline ends. CDR1 DFQATT and CDR2 SNEGSKA come from the germline V gene (reference sequence). The CDR3 DNA sequence: TGCAGTGCTAGTTATACACATCGACAGTTCTTC. Translating it yields CSASYTHRQFF.

This clone was detected only a few times. The chain has TRBV29-1 and TRBJ1-2; no reliable D call. The CDR3 totals 15 residues. Germline V gene data show CDR1 as SQVTM and CDR2 as ANQGSEA. V dropped 1 base and J dropped 1 base, with 13 bases sitting between them. Written as DNA, the CDR3 is TGCAGCGTTGAAGGTCGCCAGGCCCTTAACTATGGCTACACCTTC. It translates to CSVEGRQALNYGYTF.

For this clone: This specimen includes other DNA sequences encoding the same CDR3. This rearrangement joins TRBV9 to TRBJ1-1; D is unclear. Trimming took off 0 bases at V and 2 bases at J, with 5 bases between the two ends. This CDR3 spans 13 amino acids. CDR1 and CDR2 (germline): SGDLS, YYNGEE. CDR3: CASSVAINTEAFF. DNA of the CDR3: TGTGCCAGCAGCGTAGCGATTAACACTGAAGCTTTCTTT.

This chain uses TRBV5-1 with TRBJ1-3; maybe TRBD1 (5 bases). Between the trimmed V and J ends, which lost 5 bases and 0 bases, there was a span of 12 bases. Germline V gene sequence: CDR1 SGHRS, CDR2 YFSETQ. This CDR3 is 15 amino acids long. The CDR3 DNA is TGCGCCAGCAGTCCTGGGGCCGCCTCTGGAAACACCATATATTTT. It encodes CASSPGAASGNTIYF. Full variable domain (missing parts from reference TRBV5-1 and TRBJ1-3): KAGVTQTPRYLIKTRGQQVTLSCSPISGHRSVSWYQQTPGQGLQFLFEYFSETQRNKGNFPGRFSGRQFSNSRSEMNVSTLELGDSALYLCASSPGAASGNTIYFGEGSWLTVV.

This chain connects TRBV9 to TRBJ2-1, with TRBD2 matching over 12 bases. Germline lookup yields CDR1 SGDLS and CDR2 YYNGEE. The junction had 2 bases not matched to a gene; V was cut back by 0 bases and J by 4 bases. The CDR3 spans 16 residues. The CDR3 coding sequence is TGTGCCAGCAGCGTAGCACTAGCGGGGGGATACAATGAGCAGTTCTTC. It encodes CASSVALAGGYNEQFF.

The chain has TRBV29-1 and TRBJ2-1; 7 bases fit TRBD2. From germline, CDR1 is SQVTM and CDR2 ANQGSEA. V shed 4 bases and J 3 bases; nucleotides not matched to a gene: 6. The CDR3 extends over 14 amino acids. The CDR3 DNA reads as TGCAGCGTTGGGGCGGGAGTGATCTACAATGAGCAGTTCTTC. Its translation: CSVGAGVIYNEQFF.

This clone was counted once. The chain uses TRBV2 and TRBJ2-6; TRBD1 matches 9 bases. The CDR3 length is 18 residues. Germline V CDR1 and CDR2: SNHLY, FYNNEI. The V segment lost 8 bases and the J segment 0 bases; nucleotides outside the gene matches: 11. The DNA for the CDR3 is TGTGCCAGCTCCCTTTTGGGACAGGGCCTCTCTGGGGCCAACGTCCTGACTTTC. This translates into CASSLLGQGLSGANVLTF.

The chain uses TRBV7-2 and TRBJ1-3; a possible D gene is TRBD1 (6 bases). CDR1 is SGHTA, CDR2 FQGNSA, per germline. Trimming left V 1 base short and J 8 bases short, with 9 bases between. This CDR3 comprises 13 residues. CDR3 sequence reads: CASSLVQGHTIYF. The CDR3 DNA follows: TGTGCCAGCAGCTTAGTACAGGGTCACACCATATATTTT.

The rearrangement links TRBV5-4 to TRBJ1-5; the D gene is possibly TRBD1 (5 bases). The V gene's germline CDR1 is SGHNT and CDR2 YYREEE (reference sequence). The CDR3 length is 12 residues. The germline V and J ends were trimmed by 4 bases and 5 bases, with 7 bases remaining between them. CDR3 nucleotide sequence: TGTGCCAGCAGCATAGGGGATCAGCCCCAGCATTTT. Protein product: CASSIGDQPQHF.

In its sample, this clone was seen once. V gene TRBV30 combines with J gene TRBJ1-1, with no clear D. V lost 0 bases to trimming and J lost 7 bases, with 6 bases between them. This CDR3 is built from 11 residues. Germline V lookup: CDR1 GTSNPN, CDR2 SVGIG (reference sequence). For the CDR3, the DNA is TGTGCCTGGAGTGTAATCGGTGAAGCTTTCTTT. Its translation is CAWSVIGEAFF.

This clone appeared a few times. This chain uses TRBV20-1 with TRBJ1-5; D might be TRBD1 (6 bases). Germline V lookup: CDR1 DFQATT, CDR2 SNEGSKA (reference sequence). The CDR3 spans 15 residues. The V end lost 3 bases, the J end lost 7 bases, and 19 bases lay between the germline ends. The CDR3 DNA reads as TGCAGTGCTAGTGCGCCAGGGAGGGGGAAACAGCCCCAGCATTTT. It specifies CSASAPGRGKQPQHF.

The chain links TRBV29-1 to TRBJ2-1, with D tentatively TRBD1 or TRBD2 (5 bases each). In germline, CDR1 is SQVTM, CDR2 ANQGSEA. CDR3 length: 15 residues. The V end was cut by 7 bases, the J end by 4 bases, with 20 bases between. The CDR3 loop reads CSGRSGTTGYNEQFF. CDR3 coding DNA: TGCAGCGGTCGATCCGGGACCACCGGGTACAATGAGCAGTTCTTC.